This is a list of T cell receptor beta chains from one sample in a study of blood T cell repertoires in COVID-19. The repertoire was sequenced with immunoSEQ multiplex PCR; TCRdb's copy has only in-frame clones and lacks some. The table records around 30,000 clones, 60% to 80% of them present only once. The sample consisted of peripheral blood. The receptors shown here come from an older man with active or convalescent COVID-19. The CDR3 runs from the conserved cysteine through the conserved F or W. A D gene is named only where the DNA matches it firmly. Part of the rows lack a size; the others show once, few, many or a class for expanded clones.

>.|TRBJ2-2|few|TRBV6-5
CASSYGQGNTGELFF
TGTGCCAGCAGTTACGGGCAGGGGAACACCGGGGAGCTGTTTTTT
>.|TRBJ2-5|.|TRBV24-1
CATSDLVSDQETQYF
TGTGCCACCAGTGATCTCGTGTCAGATCAAGAGACCCAGTACTTC
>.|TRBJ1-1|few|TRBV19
CASNPLGGTEAFF
TGTGCCAGTAACCCCCTCGGAGGGACTGAAGCTTTCTTT
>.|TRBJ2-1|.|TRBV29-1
CSVQLVNEQFF
TGCAGCGTACAGCTTGTAAATGAGCAGTTCTTC
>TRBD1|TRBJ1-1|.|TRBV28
CASSPYGQANTEAFF
TGTGCCAGCAGTCCGTACGGACAGGCGAACACTGAAGCTTTCTTT
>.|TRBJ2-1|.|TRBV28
CASSHTQDYYNEQFF
TGTGCCAGCAGCCATACGCAGGACTACTACAATGAGCAGTTCTTC
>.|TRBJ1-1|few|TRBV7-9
CASSLDGGAAREAFF
TGTGCCAGCAGCTTAGATGGGGGGGCCGCACGGGAAGCTTTCTTT
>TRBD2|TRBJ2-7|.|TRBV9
CASSPGGWGGQYF
TGTGCCAGCAGCCCGGGGGGTTGGGGCGGGCAGTACTTC
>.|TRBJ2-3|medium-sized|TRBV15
CATSRGVGSYTDTQYF
TGTGCCACCAGCAGAGGTGTCGGGAGTTACACAGATACGCAGTATTTT
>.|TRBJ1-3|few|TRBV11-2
CASSLALGNTIYF
TGTGCCAGCAGCTTAGCCCTAGGAAACACCATATATTTT
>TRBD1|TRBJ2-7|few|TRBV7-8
CASSRDRVAYEQYF
TGTGCCAGCAGCCGAGACAGGGTCGCCTACGAGCAGTACTTC
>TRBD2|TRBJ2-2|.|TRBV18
CASSRLAGNTGELFF
TGTGCCAGCTCACGGCTAGCGGGGAACACCGGGGAGCTGTTTTTT
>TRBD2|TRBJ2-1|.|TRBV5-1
CASSLEVAGGGNEQFF
TGCGCCAGCAGCTTGGAGGTAGCGGGAGGGGGCAATGAGCAGTTCTTC
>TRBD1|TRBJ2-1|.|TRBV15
CATSREYGTGSNEQFF
TGTGCCACCAGCAGAGAATACGGGACAGGGAGTAATGAGCAGTTCTTC
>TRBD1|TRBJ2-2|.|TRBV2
CASSLRTGQSGELFF
TGTGCCAGCAGTCTACGGACAGGGCAGAGCGGGGAGCTGTTTTTT
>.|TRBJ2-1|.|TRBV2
CASSGPGLGEGEQFF
TGTGCCAGCAGCGGACCGGGACTCGGGGAAGGTGAGCAGTTCTTC
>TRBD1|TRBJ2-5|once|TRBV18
CASSPQGARETQYF
TGTGCCAGCTCACCACAGGGGGCACGGGAGACCCAGTACTTC
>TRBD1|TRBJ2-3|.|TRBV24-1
CATSDPPPGQGVTDTQYF
TGTGCCACCAGTGACCCTCCCCCCGGACAGGGGGTAACAGATACGCAGTATTTT
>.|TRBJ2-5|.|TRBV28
CASSLYRETQYF
TGTGCCAGCAGCCTCTACCGGGAGACCCAGTACTTC
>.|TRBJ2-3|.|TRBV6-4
CASRLSGTDTQYF
TGTGCCAGCAGGCTAAGTGGCACAGATACGCAGTATTTT
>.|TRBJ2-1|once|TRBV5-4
CASSLYNEQFF
TGTGCCAGCAGCCTTTACAATGAGCAGTTCTTC
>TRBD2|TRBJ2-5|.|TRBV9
CASSVGAGEGETQYF
TGTGCCAGCAGCGTAGGCGCGGGAGAGGGGGAGACCCAGTACTTC
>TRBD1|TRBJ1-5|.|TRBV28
CASSPRQGLGQPQHF
TGTGCCAGCAGTCCCCGACAGGGGCTTGGGCAGCCCCAGCATTTT
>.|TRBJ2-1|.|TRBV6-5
CASETAVNEQFF
TGTGCCAGCGAGACAGCCGTAAATGAGCAGTTCTTC
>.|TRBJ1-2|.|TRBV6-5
CASSYSPDRGGYTF
TGTGCCAGCAGTTACTCGCCGGACAGAGGAGGCTACACCTTC
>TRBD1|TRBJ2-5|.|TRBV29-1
CSVTGQGGETQYF
TGCAGCGTGACGGGACAGGGCGGGGAGACCCAGTACTTC
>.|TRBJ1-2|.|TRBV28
CASSSQAGYTF
TGTGCCAGCAGTTCCCAAGCTGGCTACACCTTC
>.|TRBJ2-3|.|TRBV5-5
CASREEMSDTQYF
TGTGCCAGCAGGGAGGAGATGTCAGATACGCAGTATTTT
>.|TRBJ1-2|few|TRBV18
CASSPLTGGYTF
TGTGCCAGCTCACCACTTACGGGAGGCTACACCTTC
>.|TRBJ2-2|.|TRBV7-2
CASSRGPTGELFF
TGTGCCAGCTCAAGGGGCCCGACCGGGGAGCTGTTTTTT
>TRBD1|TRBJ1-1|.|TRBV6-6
CASSPAPTGGDQTEAFF
TGTGCCAGCAGTCCTGCACCGACAGGGGGCGATCAAACTGAAGCTTTCTTT
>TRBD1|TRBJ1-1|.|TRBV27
CASSRRTGTATEAFF
TGTGCCAGCAGTCGGCGTACCGGGACAGCAACTGAAGCTTTCTTT
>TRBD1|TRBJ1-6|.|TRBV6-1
CASSELRGLGSPLHF
TGTGCCAGCAGTGAATTGAGGGGGCTTGGGTCACCCCTCCACTTT
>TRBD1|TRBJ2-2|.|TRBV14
CASSLYFDRGPGELFF
TGTGCCAGCAGCCTTTATTTCGACAGGGGCCCCGGGGAGCTGTTTTTT
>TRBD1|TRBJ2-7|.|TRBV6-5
CASKLRDRGVHEQYF
TGTGCCAGCAAGTTAAGGGACAGGGGGGTTCACGAGCAGTACTTC
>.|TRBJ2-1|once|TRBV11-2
CASMGSEQFF
TGTGCCAGCATGGGGAGTGAGCAGTTCTTC
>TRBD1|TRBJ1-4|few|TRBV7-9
CASSLGQGFEKLFF
TGTGCCAGCAGCCTTGGACAGGGTTTTGAAAAACTGTTTTTT